These T cell receptor beta chains were read from a single sample in a study of T cells in Graves' hyperthyroidism and ophthalmopathy. TCRdb independently ran MiXCR on the multiplex PCR reads; one entry per CDR3 protein. Here the sample spans about 420,000 distinct CDR3 sequences, approximately 14% being singletons. Material: blood. These receptors originate from a woman aged 18-29 years with Graves' hyperthyroidism. CDR3s include the opening cysteine and the closing phenylalanine or tryptophan. The D gene is left open where the match is weak. Clone size is shown for a subset of rows, as once, few, many or a class of expanded clone.

J gene | V gene | D gene | clone size | CDR3 DNA | CDR3 protein
TRBJ1-1 | TRBV27 | - | many | TGTGCCAGCAGTTTATGGGGGGGATCATTGAACACTGAAGCTTTCTTT | CASSLWGGSLNTEAFF
TRBJ2-1 | TRBV9 | - | - | TGTGCCAGCAGCGTAGACGATGAGCAGTTCTTC | CASSVDDEQFF
TRBJ2-7 | TRBV20-1 | - | many | TGCAGTGCTAGAGGCCCGGGAAACGACTACGAGCAGTACTTC | CSARGPGNDYEQYF
TRBJ2-7 | TRBV7-2 | - | many | TGTGCCAGCAGCTTAGTATTCGGGTCCTACGAGCAGTACTTC | CASSLVFGSYEQYF
TRBJ2-5 | TRBV5-1 | TRBD1 | - | TGCGCCAGCAGTTCCCTACAGGGGGCTGTCGAGACCCAGTACTTC | CASSSLQGAVETQYF
TRBJ2-1 | TRBV13 | TRBD2 | few | TGTGCCAGCAGCCCCCGGACTAGCGGGAGTTTCTTCCACAATGAGCAGTTCTTC | CASSPRTSGSFFHNEQFF
TRBJ2-1 | TRBV11-2 | TRBD2 | - | TGTGCCAGCAGGAAAGCGGGAGGTGAGCAGTTCTTC | CASRKAGGEQFF
TRBJ2-7 | TRBV16 | TRBD2 | many | TGTGCCAGCAGCCCACAGTCTAGCGGGAGGGCCCCCGAGCAGTACTTC | CASSPQSSGRAPEQYF
TRBJ1-5 | TRBV19 | - | few | TGTGCCAGTACCGACTCCGGGACAATAAATCAGCCCCAGCATTTT | CASTDSGTINQPQHF
TRBJ1-3 | TRBV19 | - | - | TGTGCCAGTAGGAGACAAGACTCTGGAAACACCATATATTTT | CASRRQDSGNTIYF
TRBJ2-1 | TRBV20-1 | TRBD2 | many | TGCAGTGCTAGGGCGGGAGGTAGGAACAATGAGCAGTTCTTC | CSARAGGRNNEQFF
TRBJ1-5 | TRBV12-3/TRBV12-4 | - | many | TGTGCCAGCAGTCCCCAGGGTCTGCGCAGGAGAAGGGGCAATCAGCCCCAGCATTTT | CASSPQGLRRRRGNQPQHF
TRBJ1-1 | TRBV18 | - | once | TGTGCCAGCTCACCATTCGAAGGGGCGCGTGATGCCGAAGCTTTCTTT | CASSPFEGARDAEAFF
TRBJ2-3 | TRBV4-2 | TRBD2 | once | TGTGCCAGCAGCCAGGGACTAGCGGGGGCACTGCAGTATTTT | CASSQGLAGALQYF
TRBJ2-5 | TRBV11-2 | - | - | TGTGCCAGCAGCTTAGACCGTCAAGCTGGGTCCCAGTACTTC | CASSLDRQAGSQYF
TRBJ1-4 | TRBV4-1 | TRBD1 | - | TGCGCCAGCAGCCAACAACAGGGGCTCAGCGAAAAACTGTTTTTT | CASSQQQGLSEKLFF
TRBJ1-5 | TRBV27 | - | many | TGTGCCAGCAGTTTAGGTGGGAAGCGCAATCAGCCCCAGCATTTT | CASSLGGKRNQPQHF
TRBJ1-1 | TRBV12-3/TRBV12-4 | - | many | TGTGCCAGCAGTTTGAGAGGGTACGGAAAAGCTTTCTTT | CASSLRGYGKAFF
TRBJ2-7 | TRBV20-1 | TRBD2 | few | TGCAGTGCTAGAGATCGTCGGACTAGACCCTACGAGCAGTACTTC | CSARDRRTRPYEQYF
TRBJ1-2 | TRBV20-1 | - | many | TGCAGTGCTAGACTGGACAGCTCCTATGGCTACACCTTC | CSARLDSSYGYTF
TRBJ1-5 | TRBV12-3/TRBV12-4 | - | few | TGTGCCAGCAGTCAAGACCGACTCGGCAATCAGCCCCAGCATTTT | CASSQDRLGNQPQHF
TRBJ1-2 | TRBV11-2 | - | few | TGTGCCAGCAGCTTAGGAGGGGAGGAAGACACCTTC | CASSLGGEEDTF
TRBJ2-7 | TRBV15 | TRBD2 | few | TGTGCCACCAGCAGGCTAGCGGGAGGCACCTACGAGCAGTACTTC | CATSRLAGGTYEQYF
TRBJ1-3 | TRBV20-1 | - | - | TGCAGTGCTAGAGTTAGGGGCTCTGGAAACACCATATATTTT | CSARVRGSGNTIYF
TRBJ1-4 | TRBV19 | - | - | TGTGCCAGTAGCGGGACACTACTTAATGAAAAACTGTTTTTT | CASSGTLLNEKLFF
TRBJ1-5 | TRBV7-8 | TRBD1 | many | TGTGCCAGCAGCCCGGGACAGAGAGGCAATCAGCCCCAGCATTTT | CASSPGQRGNQPQHF
TRBJ2-5 | TRBV15 | - | many | TGTGCCACCAGCAGAGAGGTGAATGCCCAGTACTTC | CATSREVNAQYF
TRBJ2-7 | TRBV28 | TRBD1 | many | TGTGCCAGCAGTTTACAAGGACAGGGGTCCCACGAGCAGTACTTC | CASSLQGQGSHEQYF
TRBJ2-1 | TRBV27 | - | many | TGTGCCAGCAGCCTTAGCCTAGACTTTGACAATGAGCAGTTCTTC | CASSLSLDFDNEQFF
TRBJ2-7 | TRBV7-8 | - | many | TGTGCCAGCAGCTTAGCGACGGGATCCGAGCAGTACTTC | CASSLATGSEQYF
TRBJ1-5 | TRBV4-2 | - | many | TGTGCCAGCAGCCAAACGGTCAATAGCAATCAGCCCCAGCATTTT | CASSQTVNSNQPQHF
TRBJ1-3 | TRBV7-6 | - | few | TGTGCCAGCAGCTTGCAATGGGGTGAGGGAACCTCTGGAAACACCATATATTTT | CASSLQWGEGTSGNTIYF
TRBJ1-2 | TRBV6-1 | - | - | TGTGCCAGCAGTGAACAAGGGTATGGCTACACCTTC | CASSEQGYGYTF